The T cell receptor beta chain described here comes from a study of early T cells in non-severe SARS-CoV-2 infection. Across the study: RNA in bulk from unsorted whole blood was sequenced, and chains were unpaired. General observations from the study: Matching against VDJdb likely underestimated virus-specific expansions, favoring anti-spike CD8.

Germline-derived CDR1 and CDR2 are SGHTA and FQGTGA. Trimming cost V 6 bases and J 2 bases; bases outside gene matches: 4. This CDR3 is built from 15 residues. Individual cDNA molecules were tagged with unique molecular identifiers. TCRdb passed the 5' RACE reads through MiXCR, listing each CDR3 protein once. This sample carries fewer than 25,000 distinct CDR3 sequences, 3.6% of them seen once, and the ten largest clones take roughly 5.7%. This clonotype has at least ten counts. The antigen is undetermined. The receptor's source is an adult who was a healthcare worker with PCR-confirmed SARS-CoV-2 infection or an uninfected control (not recorded which). The specimen was whole blood. The chain combines TRBV7-3 with TRBJ2-2; 9 positions agree with TRBD2. In DNA form, the CDR3 reads TGTGCCAGCAGTACTAGCGGGCCCAACACCGGGGAGCTGTTTTTT. Protein sequence: CASSTSGPNTGELFF.